This TCR beta chain was identified during a study of shared clonotypes between healthy human individuals. Findings and caveats of the study: Shared across a few donors were roughly 4.7% of the naive CD4 clonotypes. Memory subsets had estimated richness that was generally smaller than that of naive subsets. All-four-donor shared clonotypes had higher generation probabilities than non-shared clonotypes did.

On this clone: Its antigen is unidentified.

Produced via immunoSEQ multiplex PCR; TCRdb's table is partial and in-frame only. Of about 2.3 million clones in the sample, around 90% were seen once. The CDR3 has 15 residues. From germline, CDR1 is SQVTM and CDR2 ANQGSEA. Trimming removed 5 bases at V and 3 bases at J, with 20 bases between. Healthy and HIV-negative, the adult donors had no recent acute infections or vaccinations. The specimen sequenced was naive CD4+ T cells from PBMCs. As to subset: CD45RA+ positively selected. The V call is TRBV29-1, the J call TRBJ2-7; possible D gene TRBD2, 6 bases. The sequence came from a man between 18 and 29 years old in good health. Some clones in this sample may be carry-over from other donors' samples. In nucleotides, the CDR3 is TGCAGCGTTTTTCCCGGGAGCGGGTTGGACTACGAGCAGTACTTC. Its translation: CSVFPGSGLDYEQYF.